The present T cell receptor (beta chain) was sequenced within a study of T cell responses to AZD1222 COVID-19 vaccine. This clone has a handful of counts. Its antigen is currently unknown. Additional DNA sequences in this sample encode the identical CDR3. The CDR3 totals 15 residues. Germline values: CDR1 MNHEY, CDR2 SVGAGI. Trimming shortened V by 0 bases and J by 0 bases, and 8 bases separated the two germline ends. Study-level findings and limits: The CD4 TCRs associated with vaccination extended across spike and predominated at 160-218 and 743-854. Repertoires were obtained solely post-peak T cell response.

Only in-frame clones appear in the TCRdb table, and some are missing; sequencing was by immunoSEQ multiplex PCR. This table holds some 150,000 clones, around 91% found once. The chain employs TRBV6-5 and TRBJ1-2, with a weak D call TRBD1 (5 bases). This sequence was found in an adult in good health. The sequenced sample was peripheral blood, obtained on day 0 of AZD1222 vaccination. CDR3 nucleotide sequence: TGTGCCAGCAGTTACTCCAGGGAGCCTAACTATGGCTACACCTTC. Its translation: CASSYSREPNYGYTF.